These T cell receptor beta chains were read from a single sample in a study of molecular identifiers for immune sequencing clone quantification. Each CDR3 protein is one row after TCRdb ran MiXCR on the PCR reads. The repertoire includes about 510,000 distinct CDR3 sequences, around 25% of them detected once, and over 0.6% sits in the top ten. The specimen was naive CD8+ T cells from blood, with Jurkat cell RNA spiked in. All receptors derive from a human donor in good health. Some libraries in this study had Jurkat cell RNA spiked in. Each CDR3 is given with its conserved first and last residue. Each record gives: clone size, D gene, J gene, V gene, CDR3 DNA, CDR3 protein. The D gene is left open where the match is weak. The size field is filled for only some rows; it gives once, few, many or a size class.

>few|TRBD1|TRBJ1-4|TRBV28
TGTGCCAGCAGCAGACATTCCGGGACAGGGTGGGAAAAACTGTTTTTT
CASSRHSGTGWEKLFF
>NA|NA|TRBJ1-2|TRBV12-5
TGTGCTAGTGGTGCAGGGAGCAGCTATGGCTACACCTTC
CASGAGSSYGYTF
>few|TRBD1|TRBJ2-3|TRBV9
TGTGCCAGCAGCGTCACAGGGGAATGGACAGATACGCAGTATTTT
CASSVTGEWTDTQYF
>NA|NA|TRBJ2-1|TRBV12-3/TRBV12-4
TGTGCCAGCAGTTCTGGACTTATTGAGCAGTTCTTC
CASSSGLIEQFF
>NA|NA|TRBJ2-5|TRBV20-1
TGCAGTGCTAGTTTACTAGTCGAGACCCAGTACTTC
CSASLLVETQYF
>many|NA|TRBJ1-1|TRBV7-9
TGTGCCAGCAGCTCCCGACAAGCAGGGAGAACTGAAGCTTTCTTT
CASSSRQAGRTEAFF
>NA|NA|TRBJ2-2|TRBV5-5
TGTGCCCGCAGCTTGTATGGGGGGTTGAACCCCGGGGAGCTGTTTTTT
CARSLYGGLNPGELFF
>NA|TRBD2|TRBJ2-7|TRBV7-9
TGTGCCAGCATTCCCCGAAGCGGGAGCGATGACGAGCAGTACTTC
CASIPRSGSDDEQYF
>many|NA|TRBJ1-1|TRBV28
TGTGCCAGCAGTTGGAGGATCACTGAAGCTTTCTTT
CASSWRITEAFF
>many|NA|TRBJ2-3|TRBV4-3
TGCGCCAGCAGCCAAGATTTCAGAACTAGCACAGATACGCAGTATTTT
CASSQDFRTSTDTQYF
>NA|NA|TRBJ2-1|TRBV15
TGTGCCACCAGCACTCCTCCTGAAGCGATCTCCTACAATGAGCAGTTCTTC
CATSTPPEAISYNEQFF
>NA|NA|TRBJ2-7|TRBV21-1
TGTGCCAGCAGCAAAGGGGACAGCTACGAGCAGTACTTC
CASSKGDSYEQYF
>few|NA|TRBJ1-3|TRBV10-3
TGTGCCATCAGTGAGTTTAACTCTGGAAACACCATATATTTT
CAISEFNSGNTIYF
>NA|NA|TRBJ1-1|TRBV27
TGTGCCAGCAGTTTATCTGCAGGTTCGAACACTGAAGCTTTCTTT
CASSLSAGSNTEAFF
>many|NA|TRBJ2-3|TRBV12-3/TRBV12-4
TGTGCCAGCAGTTTTTCAGATACGCAGTATTTT
CASSFSDTQYF
>many|TRBD1|TRBJ2-6|TRBV24-1
TGTGCCACCAGTGATTCGCAGACAGGGGGATCTGGGGCCAACGTCCTGACTTTC
CATSDSQTGGSGANVLTF
>few|TRBD1|TRBJ2-5|TRBV27
TGTGCCAGCAGTCCCGGGACAGGGGCAAACCAAGAGACCCAGTACTTC
CASSPGTGANQETQYF
>few|TRBD1|TRBJ1-5|TRBV15
TGTGCCACCAGCACGGACAGGGGACAACATCAGCCCCAGCATTTT
CATSTDRGQHQPQHF
>few|NA|TRBJ2-7|TRBV20-1
TGCAGTGCTACCCTCTTAGGAGAGCAGTACTTC
CSATLLGEQYF
>few|NA|TRBJ2-3|TRBV20-1
TGCAGTGCTAGTTTTCCAGGTCGTAGCACAGATACGCAGTATTTT
CSASFPGRSTDTQYF
>many|NA|TRBJ2-7|TRBV6-6
TGTGCCAGCAGTCTTGGGACCGCCTCCGAGCAGTACTTC
CASSLGTASEQYF